One sample yielded the 10 T cell receptor beta chains listed below, sequenced in a study of T cell responses to AZD1222 COVID-19 vaccine. Libraries were prepared by immunoSEQ multiplex PCR; TCRdb keeps only in-frame clonotypes and omits some of them. Here the sample spans about 100,000 clones, 85% to 90% being singletons. Sequenced material: peripheral blood, taken on day 0 of AZD1222 vaccination. The source is an adult in good health.

The chain couples TRBV6-6 to TRBJ1-6, with a possible D match to TRBD1 (6 bases). CDR1 MNHNY and CDR2 SVGAGI come from the germline V gene (reference sequence). This CDR3 region has 16 residues. Trimming pared 2 bases from V and 2 bases from J, leaving 10 bases between. The CDR3 DNA reads TGTGCCAGCAGTTACGAACAGGGAACCTATAATTCACCCCTCCACTTT. Amino acids: CASSYEQGTYNSPLHF.

The gene calls are TRBV25-1 and TRBJ1-2; 8 nucleotides match TRBD1. Unmatched junction bases numbered 8, after V lost 0 bases and J lost 8 bases. This CDR3 has 15 amino acids. Germline V CDR1 and CDR2: MGHDK, SYGVNS. CDR3 nucleotide sequence: TGTGCCAGCAGTGAATATCGCCAGGGGGCGGAGGGCTACACCTTC. This encodes CASSEYRQGAEGYTF.

This clone is categorized as medium-sized. The V and J genes are TRBV6-5 and TRBJ2-3; TRBD2 agrees at 7 bases. The trim removed 6 bases at V and 2 bases at J, leaving 8 bases unmatched. The CDR3 length is 15 residues. Germline V gene data show CDR1 as MNHEY and CDR2 as SVGAGI. The CDR3: CASSQLGGNTDTQYF. CDR3 DNA sequence: TGTGCCAGCAGCCAATTGGGGGGGAACACAGATACGCAGTATTTT.

This sequence joins TRBV9 and TRBJ2-3; 9 positions match TRBD2. The CDR3 has 16 amino acids. The junction had 3 bases not matched to a gene; V was cut back by 1 base and J by 0 bases. Germline values: CDR1 SGDLS, CDR2 YYNGEE. This CDR3 is CASSVRLAASTDTQYF. In DNA, the CDR3 is TGTGCCAGCAGCGTACGACTAGCGGCTAGCACAGATACGCAGTATTTT.

The rearrangement uses TRBV6-5 and TRBJ1-2; D is unclear. CDR3 length: 15 residues. Trimming cost V 0 bases and J 4 bases, with 12 bases left between them. Germline V gives CDR1 MNHEY, CDR2 SVGAGI. The CDR3 region is CASSYSSESFYGYTF. DNA of the CDR3: TGTGCCAGCAGTTACTCGTCTGAGAGCTTCTATGGCTACACCTTC.

The chain uses TRBV4-3 and TRBJ2-5; 8 bases map to TRBD1. The junction had 4 bases not matched to a gene; V was cut back by 2 bases and J by 5 bases. The CDR3 totals 14 residues. Germline V gene lookup returns CDR1 LGHNA and CDR2 YSLEER. CDR3 loop: CASSQQGARETQYF. CDR3 nucleotides: TGCGCCAGCAGCCAACAGGGGGCGCGGGAGACCCAGTACTTC.

The chain has TRBV12-3 or TRBV12-4 and TRBJ2-7; D ambiguous. The V gene lost 2 bases and the J gene lost 4 bases, with 6 bases spanning the gap. The CDR3 covers 12 residues. Here the CDR3 DNA reads TGTGCCAGCAGTTTATTGGGGTACGAGCAGTACTTC. It codes for CASSLLGYEQYF.

This clone was seen once. The chain uses TRBV7-9 and TRBJ2-3; D ambiguous. Germline CDR1 SEHNR, CDR2 FQNEAQ (reference sequence). CDR3 length: 12 residues. Trimming pared 4 bases from V and 4 bases from J, leaving 6 bases between. CDR3 bases: TGTGCCAGCAGCTCCCAGGCAGATACGCAGTATTTT. Its protein is CASSSQADTQYF.

DNA for the CDR3: TGTGCCAGCAGCCCGCCGGGAGCCTCCTACGAGCAGTACTTC. Protein sequence: CASSPPGASYEQYF. This rearrangement joins TRBV5-4 to TRBJ2-7; possibly TRBD2 for D (6 bases). CDR3 length: 14 amino acids. The germline gives CDR1 SGHNT, CDR2 YYREEE (reference sequence). V lost 4 bases and J 0 bases, leaving 11 bases between the germline ends.

This chain uses TRBV3-1 (or the pseudogene TRBV3-2) with TRBJ2-5; 10 bases map to TRBD1. The CDR3 consists of 13 residues. Trimming cost V 4 bases and J 5 bases; bases outside gene matches: 1. Germline V gene lookup returns CDR1 LGHDT and CDR2 YNNKEL (reference sequence). The CDR3 protein is CASSLTGGETQYF. Here the CDR3 DNA reads TGTGCCAGCAGCCTGACAGGGGGCGAGACCCAGTACTTC.